This T cell receptor (beta chain) was captured in a study of spatial heterogeneity in lung cancer. For the study at large: The mean occurrence of each unique TCR and UMI combination in raw reads exceeded ten.

This clonotype was observed many times. The antigen remains unidentified. Time point defined: sample taken at primary tumor resection. Regarding the study as a whole: The counts of expanded TCRs, ubiquitous and regional, tracked ubiquitous and regional nonsynonymous mutations, respectively. Counts that tracked tumor mutation counts were those of expanded intratumoral alpha and beta TCRs.

In the library, each TCR cDNA molecule bore its own unique molecular identifier. MiXCR was run by TCRdb on the 5' RACE reads, yielding one entry per CDR3 protein. Of around 13,000 distinct CDR3 sequences listed, 6% to 7% are singletons. The CDR3 runs 11 residues. Germline V gives CDR1 SNHLY, CDR2 FYNNEI. The V and J ends lost 1 base and 4 bases respectively, with 2 bases between them. The receptor's source is a female donor with early-stage non-small cell lung cancer. The source material was lung tumor tissue, sampled at surgery. The chain is built from TRBV2 and TRBJ2-7, with no clear D. The CDR3 reads CASSEVYEQYF. CDR3 in DNA: TGTGCCAGCAGTGAAGTTTACGAGCAGTACTTC. The full variable domain, rest sourced from reference TRBV2 and TRBJ2-7, is EPEVTQTPSHQVTQMGQEVILRCVPISNHLYFYWYRQILGQKVEFLVSFYNNEISEKSEIFDDQFSVERPDGSNFTLKIRSTKLEDSAMYFCASSEVYEQYFGPGTRLTVT.